These T cell receptor beta chains were read from a single sample in a study of blood T cell repertoires in COVID-19. Profiling relied on immunoSEQ multiplex PCR, and the TCRdb table lists in-frame clones only, not all of them. The table shows about 72,000 clones, with approximately 84% occurring only once. The sequenced sample consisted of peripheral blood. These receptors all stem from a man between 70 and 80 years old with active or convalescent COVID-19. Both conserved end residues are part of each CDR3. A D gene is named only where the DNA matches it firmly. A row's size may be missing; if present it is once, few, many or a size class.

V,size,J,D,DNA,CDR3
TRBV28,-,TRBJ1-2,-,TGTGCCAACCGGGACTCGACGAACTATGGCTACACCTTC,CANRDSTNYGYTF
TRBV2,-,TRBJ2-3,-,TGTGCCAGCAGTTCAGGGGCAGATACGCAGTATTTT,CASSSGADTQYF
TRBV30,few,TRBJ2-7,-,TGTGCCTGGAGTCAAAACTACGAGCAGTACTTC,CAWSQNYEQYF
TRBV6-5,-,TRBJ1-4,TRBD1,TGTGCCAGCAGTTACTCCTCCGGACAGGCTGAAAAACTGTTTTTT,CASSYSSGQAEKLFF
TRBV6-1,-,TRBJ1-5,TRBD1,TGTGCCAGCAGTGTGGAGAGGACAGGCGCCAATCAGCCCCAGCATTTT,CASSVERTGANQPQHF
TRBV10-3,-,TRBJ2-7,TRBD2,TGTGCCATCAGAACTAGCGGGAGCCTTTCCTACGAGCAGTACTTC,CAIRTSGSLSYEQYF
TRBV28,-,TRBJ1-6,-,TGTGCCAGCAGTCTCGTCGCCCGGGGGGCCCATTCACCCCTCCACTTT,CASSLVARGAHSPLHF
TRBV19,-,TRBJ1-5,-,TGTGCCAGTAGTGCGGGGTTTCAGCCCCAGCATTTT,CASSAGFQPQHF
TRBV9,-,TRBJ2-5,-,TGTGCCAGCAGCGTCGGGGGTACGGAGACCCAGTACTTC,CASSVGGTETQYF
TRBV2,-,TRBJ1-2,-,TGTGCCAGCAGTGAGGAGGAAGGCTACACCTTC,CASSEEEGYTF
TRBV20-1,-,TRBJ1-1,-,TGCAGTGCTGTCGGGACTCCTGAAGCTTTCTTT,CSAVGTPEAFF
TRBV18,-,TRBJ1-4,TRBD1,TGTGCCAGCTCAACACAGGGGACAACTAATGAAAAACTGTTTTTT,CASSTQGTTNEKLFF
TRBV4-1,-,TRBJ2-7,-,TGCGCCAGCAGCCAAGATCCGGGGATTGTTCAGTACTTC,CASSQDPGIVQYF
TRBV7-8,-,TRBJ2-2,TRBD1,TGTGCCAGCAGCCCCGGGACAGGTAGCCGGGAGCTGTTTTTT,CASSPGTGSRELFF
TRBV11-2,-,TRBJ1-6,TRBD1,TGTGCCAGCAGCCCACAGGGGGCAGGCTCACCCCTCCACTTT,CASSPQGAGSPLHF
TRBV18,-,TRBJ2-1,-,TGTGCCAGCTCACCACGAATAGGGGATGAGCAGTTCTTC,CASSPRIGDEQFF
TRBV20-1,-,TRBJ2-1,-,TGCAGTGCTAGTAGGGGGACAAATGAGCAGTTCTTC,CSASRGTNEQFF
TRBV2,-,TRBJ2-1,TRBD2,TGTGCCAGCAGTTCTCGATACGGGAGGGCCTACAATGAGCAGTTCTTC,CASSSRYGRAYNEQFF
TRBV25-1,once,TRBJ2-1,TRBD2,TGTGCCAGCAGTGGGGGACTAGAATATAATGAGCAGTTCTTC,CASSGGLEYNEQFF
TRBV5-1,-,TRBJ2-2,-,TGCGCCAGCAGCTTTCCCGGGAGCATGGGTGGAATCGGGGAGCTGTTTTTT,CASSFPGSMGGIGELFF
TRBV6-2/TRBV6-3,-,TRBJ2-2,-,TGTGCCAGCAGCCCCGCCAGACTAAACACCGGGGAGCTGTTTTTT,CASSPARLNTGELFF
TRBV4-2,-,TRBJ1-4,-,TGTGCCAGCAGCCAAGGGGGGAGGTCACGCGGTGAAAAACTGTTTTTT,CASSQGGRSRGEKLFF
TRBV27,medium-sized,TRBJ1-2,-,TGTGCCAGCAGTTTAACTTCGGGAGGGTATGGCTACACCTTC,CASSLTSGGYGYTF
TRBV3-1/TRBV3-2,once,TRBJ2-3,-,TGTGCCAGCAGCCCCACTGCACGGTCGGTAGATACGCAGTATTTT,CASSPTARSVDTQYF
TRBV15,-,TRBJ2-7,-,TGTGCCACCACGGGGGGCGCGGGTTCCGAGCAGTACTTC,CATTGGAGSEQYF
TRBV28,-,TRBJ1-5,-,TGTGCCAGCAGTTTAGGCAGGCCAGTCTATCAGCCCCAGCATTTT,CASSLGRPVYQPQHF
TRBV24-1,-,TRBJ2-7,TRBD1,TGTGCCACCAGTGAGACAGGGGGGCGGGAGCAGTACTTC,CATSETGGREQYF
TRBV7-9,-,TRBJ2-7,-,TGTGCCAGCAGCTTAGAGTATACTACCTACGAGCAGTACTTC,CASSLEYTTYEQYF
TRBV4-1,-,TRBJ1-2,TRBD1,TGCGCCAGCAGCCAAGCTCCGGGACAGAAGGCTGGCTACACCTTC,CASSQAPGQKAGYTF
TRBV18,-,TRBJ2-2,TRBD2,TGTGCCAGCTCACCCCCGGGGACTAGCTTCACCGGGGAGCTGTTTTTT,CASSPPGTSFTGELFF
TRBV2,-,TRBJ1-4,TRBD1,TGTGCCAGCAGACTAAAAAGACAGGGGGCAGGTGAAAAACTGTTTTTT,CASRLKRQGAGEKLFF
TRBV4-1,-,TRBJ2-1,TRBD1,TGCGCCAGCAGCCAACTGGGACAGGGGGTTGGTGAGCAGTTCTTC,CASSQLGQGVGEQFF
TRBV25-1,-,TRBJ2-1,-,TGTGCCAGCACCCAGAACCGCTACAATGAGCAGTTCTTC,CASTQNRYNEQFF
TRBV5-1,-,TRBJ2-1,-,TGCGCCAGCACCACAGACTATAAGCAGTTCTTC,CASTTDYKQFF
TRBV6-5,-,TRBJ1-1,-,TGTGCCAGCACCGACCCGGGGGGGCAGAACACTGAAGCTTTCTTT,CASTDPGGQNTEAFF
TRBV3-1/TRBV3-2,few,TRBJ2-7,-,TGTGCCAGCAGCCCAACGGGGAGGGAGCAGTACTTC,CASSPTGREQYF
TRBV9,-,TRBJ1-3,-,TGTGCCAGCAGCGTAAACGTGGCAGAATCTGGAAACACCATATATTTT,CASSVNVAESGNTIYF
TRBV5-1,-,TRBJ2-3,TRBD2,TGCGCCAGCAGCTTAGGTACTAGCGGGAGGTTGGGTACGCAGTATTTT,CASSLGTSGRLGTQYF
TRBV28,-,TRBJ1-4,-,TGTGCCAGCACCTCGGGGGCAACTAATGAAAAACTGTTTTTT,CASTSGATNEKLFF
TRBV30,many,TRBJ1-2,-,TGTGCCTGGAGTGTGTCCCCAGGGGCCGGACGTGGCTACACCTTC,CAWSVSPGAGRGYTF
TRBV10-3,-,TRBJ2-7,-,TGTGCCATCAGTGGGCAGGGGATCCACGAGCAGTACTTC,CAISGQGIHEQYF
TRBV3-1/TRBV3-2,-,TRBJ1-5,TRBD1,TGTGCCAGCAGCAAGGGGACAGTATGGGGGAGCAATCAGCCCCAGCATTTT,CASSKGTVWGSNQPQHF
TRBV27,-,TRBJ2-7,TRBD1,TGTGCCAGCAGTTTGGCAGGGGGTAATTGGGACGAGCAGTACTTC,CASSLAGGNWDEQYF
TRBV16,-,TRBJ2-3,TRBD2,TGTGCCAGCAGCCGAGCAGCGGGGTTTAGCACAGATACGCAGTATTTT,CASSRAAGFSTDTQYF
TRBV12-3/TRBV12-4,-,TRBJ1-2,TRBD1,TGTGCCAGCAGTTTTACAGGGGACTATGGCTACACCTTC,CASSFTGDYGYTF
TRBV19,once,TRBJ1-4,-,TGTGCCAGTAGTATAGTCCCGCAGGAAAAACTGTTTTTT,CASSIVPQEKLFF
TRBV5-1,-,TRBJ2-7,-,TGCGCCAGCAGCTTGGGTGGCGGGATAAGGGAAGAGCAGTACTTC,CASSLGGGIREEQYF
TRBV6-5,-,TRBJ1-1,-,TGTGCCAGCAGTTACACCTCAGAGACTATGAACACTGAAGCTTTCTTT,CASSYTSETMNTEAFF
TRBV28,-,TRBJ1-5,-,TGTGCCACTTCAGGGGTGGGACAGCCCCAGCATTTT,CATSGVGQPQHF
TRBV9,-,TRBJ2-5,-,TGTGCCAGCAGCGTAGGGCTAGCGGTAGGGGGGGAGACCCAGTACTTC,CASSVGLAVGGETQYF
TRBV19,-,TRBJ1-6,-,TGTGCCAGTAGTGGGAGGGAGGTTGCGGATTCACCCCTCCACTTT,CASSGREVADSPLHF
TRBV7-9,-,TRBJ2-7,-,TGTGCCAGCAGCCCAAAGAGCTCCTACGAGCAGTACTTC,CASSPKSSYEQYF
TRBV5-1,once,TRBJ1-1,TRBD1,TGCGCCAGCAGGCCCGGGACAGGGGAGAACACTGAAGCTTTCTTT,CASRPGTGENTEAFF
TRBV6-5,-,TRBJ1-5,TRBD1,TGTGCCAGCAGTCCAGGGGGCGTAAGCAATCAGCCCCAGCATTTT,CASSPGGVSNQPQHF
TRBV4-1,few,TRBJ2-2,TRBD2,TGCGCCAGCAGCCACCCCGGACTAGCTGCACGAAAGACCGGGGAGCTGTTTTTT,CASSHPGLAARKTGELFF
TRBV11-2,-,TRBJ1-1,-,TGTGCCAGCAGCTCAAGTCAGGGGACGAACACTGAAGCTTTCTTT,CASSSSQGTNTEAFF
TRBV19,-,TRBJ2-5,TRBD2,TGTGCCAGTAGTATAGTTCCAGCGGGAGGCGGAGAGACCCAGTACTTC,CASSIVPAGGGETQYF
TRBV11-2,-,TRBJ1-1,TRBD1,TGTGCCAGCAGCTTAGAGACAGGGGATAAGGCTTTCTTT,CASSLETGDKAFF
TRBV4-1,-,TRBJ2-3,TRBD2,TGCGCCAGCAGCCCCAACGGACCGATCGAGCGGGAGACCACAGATACGCAGTATTTT,CASSPNGPIERETTDTQYF
TRBV28,-,TRBJ1-1,-,TGTGCCAGCAGTTTTGGGGGGGGACTGGGTGACACTGAAGCTTTCTTT,CASSFGGGLGDTEAFF